This entry concerns a single T cell receptor (beta chain). The antigen is unknown. This sample was taken from a study of graft-versus-host responses after intestinal transplantation. General study findings and limits: Allografts of patients with graft-donor T cell macrochimerism showed high graft-versus-host to host-versus-graft clone ratios.

Germline assignment: CDR1 WNHNN and CDR2 SYGVQD (reference sequence). There are 15 residues in the CDR3. The germline V and J ends were trimmed by 0 bases and 5 bases, with 14 bases remaining between them. Profiling relied on immunoSEQ multiplex PCR, and the TCRdb table lists in-frame clones only, not all of them. Of 35,000 to 45,000 clones in the sample, roughly 89% were seen once. The clonotype originates from a human patient who received an intestinal transplant, so some T cells may come from the graft donor. The sequencing here drew on PBMCs, taken about nine months after transplant. The J gene is TRBJ2-7, the V gene TRBV10-1; tentatively, D is TRBD2 (7 bases). The CDR3, as DNA: TGCGCCAGCAGTGAGTCCCAAGCGGGGACAAACGAGCAGTACTTC. Its translation: CASSESQAGTNEQYF.